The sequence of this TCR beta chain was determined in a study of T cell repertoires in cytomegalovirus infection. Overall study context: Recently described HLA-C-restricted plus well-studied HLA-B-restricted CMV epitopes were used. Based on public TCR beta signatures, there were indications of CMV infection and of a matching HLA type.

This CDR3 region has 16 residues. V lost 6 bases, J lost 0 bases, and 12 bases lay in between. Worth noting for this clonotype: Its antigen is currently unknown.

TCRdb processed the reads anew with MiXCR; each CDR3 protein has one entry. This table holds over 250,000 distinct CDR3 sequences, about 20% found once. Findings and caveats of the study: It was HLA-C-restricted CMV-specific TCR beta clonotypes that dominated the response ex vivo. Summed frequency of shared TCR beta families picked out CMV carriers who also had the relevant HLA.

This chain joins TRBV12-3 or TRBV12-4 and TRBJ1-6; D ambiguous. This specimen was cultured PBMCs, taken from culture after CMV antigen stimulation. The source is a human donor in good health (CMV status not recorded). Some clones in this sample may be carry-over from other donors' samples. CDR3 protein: CASSKRVSSYNSPLHF. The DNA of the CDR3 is TGTGCCAGCAGCAAGAGGGTTAGCTCCTATAATTCACCCCTCCACTTT.